The 18 T cell receptor beta chains listed next were all sequenced from one sample in a study of regulatory T cells in long-lasting Graves disease. Time point denoted: persistent/refractory GD, antithyroid drugs over 5 years with positive TRAb. Isolated PBMC RNA provided the starting material for the TCR library. Library construction for TCR beta used iRepertoire HTBI primers and Arm-PCR of CDR3 regions. TCRdb processed the multiplex PCR reads anew with MiXCR; each CDR3 protein has one entry. Of 400,000 to 500,000 distinct CDR3 sequences in the sample, around a fifth were seen once. Here the sequenced sample was peripheral blood mononuclear cells (PBMCs), taken when the disease was refractory, from a patient treated with antithyroid drugs. Source of these receptors: a female donor with Graves disease.

This clonotype has at least ten counts. CDR3 coding DNA: TGTGCCAGCAGTTTCCTGGACCTTTGGGTTCTCGGGGAGACCCAGTACTTC. Its protein is CASSFLDLWVLGETQYF. The chain uses TRBV28 and TRBJ2-5, with D unclear. V was cut by 3 bases and J by 5 bases, with 22 bases left in between. Per germline, CDR1 MDHEN and CDR2 SYDVKM. There are 17 residues in the CDR3.

A single count supports this clonotype. The chain employs TRBV19 and TRBJ2-2; D unresolved. CDR1 is LNHDA and CDR2 is SQIVND in the germline V gene (reference sequence). Trimming took off 4 bases at V and 9 bases at J, with 9 bases between the two ends. This CDR3 has 12 amino acids. The CDR3 loop is CASSKSDRELFF. Here the CDR3 DNA reads TGTGCCAGTAGTAAGTCAGACCGGGAGCTGTTTTTT.

This clonotype was detected ten times or more. V usage is TRBV28 and J usage is TRBJ2-7, with D hard to call. CDR3 size: 12 residues. V was shortened by 2 bases and J by 6 bases, with 8 bases between the two germline ends. The germline V gene has CDR1 MDHEN and CDR2 SYDVKM. CDR3 in DNA: TGTGCCAGCAGTTTACTCTATCGCGAGCAGTACTTC. Its translation is CASSLLYREQYF.

This clonotype was observed many times. V gene TRBV6-1 combines with J gene TRBJ1-4; 7 bases align to TRBD1. With 6 bases clipped from V and 6 bases from J, the junction kept 7 bases outside the gene matches. The CDR3 is 14 amino acids. Germline loops: CDR1 MNHNS, CDR2 SASEGT. The CDR3 nucleotides read TGTGCCAGCAGGGGCATCACAGGGGATGAAAAACTGTTTTTT. Its translation is CASRGITGDEKLFF.

This clonotype was counted many times. The chain has TRBV6-1 and TRBJ1-1, with D perhaps TRBD1 (6 bases). The V gene's germline CDR1 is MNHNS and CDR2 SASEGT. This CDR3 contains 12 residues. Trimming cost V 8 bases and J 1 base, with 8 bases left between them. This chain's CDR3 is CASVQGNTEAFF. CDR3 in DNA: TGTGCCAGCGTACAGGGGAACACTGAAGCTTTCTTT.

This clonotype was recorded at least ten times. This rearrangement joins TRBV27 to TRBJ2-7; 8 nucleotides agree with TRBD1. Germline V lookup: CDR1 MNHEY, CDR2 SMNVEV (reference sequence). This CDR3 comprises 16 residues. With 4 bases clipped from V and 2 bases from J, the junction kept 10 bases outside the gene matches. The CDR3 bases are TGTGCCAGCAGTTCTCTTAGGACAGGGCTAGCCTACGAGCAGTACTTC. Its protein product is CASSSLRTGLAYEQYF.

The sample holds many counts of this clonotype. The V gene is TRBV6-1, the J gene TRBJ1-4; no firm D call. Trimming left V 1 base short and J 6 bases short, with 9 bases between. The CDR3 covers 14 residues. Looked up from germline, CDR1 is MNHNS and CDR2 is SASEGT. The CDR3 loop is CASSEGGNYEKLFF. CDR3 DNA: TGTGCCAGCAGTGAAGGGGGTAATTATGAAAAACTGTTTTTT.

There are a few counts of this clonotype. The chain combines TRBV20-1 with TRBJ2-7; 10 positions match TRBD1. The trim removed 5 bases at V and 4 bases at J, leaving 2 bases unmatched. Germline V gives CDR1 DFQATT, CDR2 SNEGSKA (reference sequence). The CDR3 is made up of 12 amino acids. CDR3 nucleotide sequence: TGCAGTGCTGGGACAGGGGATTACGAGCAGTACTTC. Translated: CSAGTGDYEQYF.

In its sample, this clonotype was seen a few times. The chain is built from TRBV28 and TRBJ2-3, with 7 nucleotides matching TRBD2. V lost 7 bases, J lost 6 bases, and 10 bases stayed unmatched. There are 14 residues in the CDR3. The V gene's germline CDR1 is MDHEN and CDR2 SYDVKM. CDR3 residues: CASIGGFSLDTQYF. The CDR3 DNA follows: TGTGCCAGCATCGGGGGGTTTTCTTTGGATACGCAGTATTTT.

There are many counts of this clonotype. The chain has TRBV7-2 and TRBJ1-2; D not resolved. Trimming took off 2 bases at V and 2 bases at J, with 12 bases between the two ends. CDR3 size: 15 residues. CDR1 is SGHTA, CDR2 FQGNSA, per germline. In DNA, the CDR3 is TGTGCCAGCAGCTTAAGTCATGGGTCCAACTATGGCTACACCTTC. It translates to CASSLSHGSNYGYTF.

This clonotype showed up just a few times. The rearrangement links TRBV28 to TRBJ2-5, with TRBD2 matching over 10 bases. Trimming at V came to 6 bases and at J to 9 bases, leaving 10 bases not matched to a gene. The CDR3 is made up of 14 amino acids. Germline CDR1 is MDHEN and CDR2 is SYDVKM. The CDR3 loop reads CASRLGLAGVAQYF. The CDR3 DNA reads as TGTGCCAGCAGGCTCGGGCTAGCGGGGGTGGCCCAGTACTTC.

This clonotype was found many times. The J gene is TRBJ1-1, the V gene TRBV7-2; perhaps TRBD1 as D (5 bases). This CDR3 spans 15 amino acids. V was cut by 5 bases and J by 5 bases, with 18 bases left in between. Germline loops: CDR1 SGHTA, CDR2 FQGNSA. Here the CDR3 reads CASSRRTGVSTEAFF. CDR3 DNA: TGTGCCAGCAGCCGCAGGACGGGGGTGTCGACTGAAGCTTTCTTT.

This clonotype has just a few counts. The J gene is TRBJ2-7, the V gene TRBV15; TRBD1 might be the D (5 bases). CDR3 length equals 13 residues. Germline CDR1 and CDR2: LNHNV and YYDKDF (reference sequence). Trimming took 6 bases from V and 3 from J, leaving 12 bases between them. CDR3 protein: CATSKTVDYEQYF. In nucleotides, the CDR3 is TGTGCCACCAGTAAGACAGTCGACTACGAGCAGTACTTC.

The chain recombines TRBV2 with TRBJ1-1, with a tentative D call TRBD1 (5 bases). The CDR3 extends over 13 amino acids. Per germline, CDR1 SNHLY and CDR2 FYNNEI. V dropped 5 bases and J dropped 6 bases, with 13 bases sitting between them. The DNA for the CDR3 is TGTGCCAGCAGTTTAAACAGGAGATCTGAAGCTTTCTTT. It encodes CASSLNRRSEAFF.

This clonotype occurred many times. The chain carries TRBV6-1 and TRBJ1-2; D perhaps matches TRBD1 (5 bases). The V and J ends lost 6 bases and 1 base respectively, with 9 bases between them. This CDR3 spans 13 amino acids. Germline V gene lookup returns CDR1 MNHNS and CDR2 SASEGT. The CDR3 coding sequence is TGTGCCAGCAGCGACAGCCTTAACTATGGCTACACCTTC. Its translation: CASSDSLNYGYTF.

The chain uses TRBV6-2 or TRBV6-3 and TRBJ2-1; tentative D call: TRBD1 (6 bases). CDR1 and CDR2 (germline): MNHEY, SVGEGT. Between the trimmed V and J ends, which lost 4 bases and 3 bases, there was a span of 28 bases. This CDR3 contains 20 residues. The CDR3 coding sequence is TGTGCCAGCAGTTCCCCGACTACCGGGGACACCCTCGGAATCTACAATGAGCAGTTCTTC. Protein product: CASSSPTTGDTLGIYNEQFF.

The chain combines TRBV19 with TRBJ1-2; D unresolved. This CDR3 is 14 amino acids long. The V end lost 8 bases, the J end lost 5 bases, and 18 bases lay between the germline ends. Germline CDR1 reads LNHDA; CDR2 reads SQIVND (reference sequence). Here the CDR3 DNA reads TGTGCCAGTTCCTACTCCTTGGGCGCTTATGGCTACACCTTC. Its protein product is CASSYSLGAYGYTF. Supplemented by reference TRBV19 and TRBJ1-2, the full variable domain reads DGGITQSPKYLFRKEGQNVTLSCEQNLNHDAMYWYRQDPGQGLRLIYYSQIVNDFQKGDIAEGYSVSREKKESFPLTVTSAQKNPTAFYLCASSYSLGAYGYTFGSGTRLTVV.

This clonotype was detected many times. V and J are TRBV2 and TRBJ1-3; a weak D match, TRBD1 (5 bases). The V gene lost 8 bases and the J gene lost 2 bases, with 7 bases spanning the gap. Germline assignment: CDR1 SNHLY and CDR2 FYNNEI. The CDR3 runs 12 residues. The CDR3: CASGRAGNTIYF. The CDR3 DNA is TGTGCCAGCGGCAGGGCTGGAAACACCATATATTTT.